The clone carrying this TCR beta chain was found a few times. The sample is drawn from a study of identical twins. TCRdb ran MiXCR on the 5' RACE reads and lists one entry per CDR3 protein. The sample holds 700,000 to 950,000 distinct CDR3 sequences; 9% to 15% are singletons and the top ten take about 1.5%. CDR3 length: 17 amino acids. Trimming cost V 3 bases and J 6 bases; bases outside gene matches: 7. Germline CDR1 reads KGHSH; CDR2 reads LQKENI. This sample was shared with a second study, whose subject was yellow fever vaccine responses in identical twins.

The sequenced sample was PBMCs. The receptor was derived from a woman aged 18-35 years in good health. The chain has TRBV18 and TRBJ2-1, with 14 bases that match TRBD2. CDR3 region: CASSPPGLAGDFNEQFF. The CDR3 DNA reads as TGTGCCAGCTCACCTCCGGGACTAGCGGGAGACTTCAATGAGCAGTTCTTC.